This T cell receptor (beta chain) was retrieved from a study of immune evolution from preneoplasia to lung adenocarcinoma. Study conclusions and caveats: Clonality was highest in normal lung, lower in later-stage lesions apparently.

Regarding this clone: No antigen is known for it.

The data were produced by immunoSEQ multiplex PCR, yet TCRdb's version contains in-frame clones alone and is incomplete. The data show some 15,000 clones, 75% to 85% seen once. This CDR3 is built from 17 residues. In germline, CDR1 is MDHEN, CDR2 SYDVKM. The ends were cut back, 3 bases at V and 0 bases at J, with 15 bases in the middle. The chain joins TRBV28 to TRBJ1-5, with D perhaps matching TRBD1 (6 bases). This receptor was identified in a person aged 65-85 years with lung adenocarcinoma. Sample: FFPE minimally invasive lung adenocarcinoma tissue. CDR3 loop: CASSFSTGLHSNQPQHF. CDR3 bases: TGTGCCAGCAGTTTCTCCACAGGGCTCCATAGCAATCAGCCCCAGCATTTT.